This T cell receptor beta chain was sequenced in a study of post-analysis software for immune sequencing data (dated by TCRdb to 2015 to 2017). For the study in its entirety: Relapsing-remitting, secondary progressive and progressive-relapsing multiple sclerosis were recorded as disease courses, and subtype annotation was lacking for some patients. The multiple sclerosis patient repertoires were compared with approximately 11 previously published healthy control repertoires from donors aged about 6 to 26 years. A subset of samples was prepared in parallel using single-end sample barcoding, then pooled and co-amplified after Illumina adapter ligation.

Comments on this clonotype: Its antigen target is currently unknown. Base qualities are not at hand, and no much larger clone is one base apart.

Study-wide conclusions, independent of this receptor: Direct clustering with F measure revealed strong co-clustering of samples prepared in the same batch, which led to a batch-effect correction. The control group was slightly older than the multiple sclerosis patient group. Multiple sclerosis patients had significantly lower normalized Chao1 diversity than controls, a result that suggests substantial peripheral T-cell clonal expansion.

To demonstrate the VDJtools post-analysis software, TCR beta repertoires were profiled from the peripheral blood of more than 10 young patients with multiple sclerosis. The patients with multiple sclerosis were children and adolescents between about 6 and 15 years of age. The library was generated by PCR. The run used an Illumina HiSeq 2500. To reduce PCR and sequencing biases, unique molecular identifiers were incorporated into the TCR beta cDNA libraries. Roughly 0.5 million cDNA molecules were obtained per 1 to 10 million input T cells, so each molecule approximated one T cell. The same protocol used for the earlier healthy control dataset was applied to prepare and sequence the patient libraries. Within a given batch, samples were prepared together, multiplexed and sequenced on the same HiSeq lane. For the original study's pipeline: Raw barcoded reads were processed with MIGEC, and single-read molecular identifier groups were discarded before consensus assembly and CDR3 extraction. VDJtools was used for post-analysis of the clonotype tables, with diversity normalized by down-sampling every dataset to the smallest sample size. To correct batch-related cross-sample contamination, repertoire overlap clustering matched CDR3 amino acid sequences but not nucleotide sequences. TCRdb redid the processing of the public reads, applying fastp at Q25 and MiXCR, and retained in-frame beta chains. Every CDR3 protein is listed once, alongside the most common genes and DNA of its rows. The V and J calls were determined by TCRdb, not by the authors. The sample table holds about 460,000 distinct CDR3 sequences, of which 40% to 55% were seen once. The ten largest clones take up roughly an eighth of the sample.

The TCR sequence derives from a girl aged 5-17 years with multiple sclerosis. Sequences were obtained from blood.

The bases are TGCAGCGTTGCCCCCAGCGCAACCTACAATGAGCAGTTCTTC. The translation is CSVAPSATYNEQFF. This chain is built from TRBV29-1 and TRBJ2-1; no D gene is confidently identified. Spanning cysteine to phenylalanine, the CDR3 consists of 14 amino acids. Only the CDR3 region is kept as DNA, spanning 42 bases read in frame from base 1. Via the germline V gene, CDR1 is SQVTM and CDR2 ANQGSEA. Trimming costs V 4 bases and J 2 bases, and their ends lie 12 bases apart.